This T cell receptor beta chain came from a study of cytomegalovirus exposure and HLA in healthy donors. Study-wide findings and caveats: The listing of 150 to 200 TCR beta chains classed them as cytomegalovirus-associated.

The study drew the donors from its roughly 120-subject validation cohort, separate from the 666-subject first cohort. The CDR3 is made up of 15 amino acids. The V gene's germline CDR1 is SGHVS and CDR2 FNYEAQ. Trimming cost V 2 bases and J 7 bases; bases outside gene matches: 8. Points on this clone: Antigen: not known.

Profiled with immunoSEQ multiplex PCR; TCRdb holds only in-frame clones, not every one. The sample includes around 140,000 clones, around 93% of them seen just once. This receptor was taken from a man aged 18 to 35 in good health and CMV-seropositive. Source material: PBMCs. The chain combines TRBV7-6 with TRBJ2-1, with TRBD2 identical over 7 bases. CDR3 loop: CASSLWGGSGNEQFF. CDR3 coding DNA: TGTGCCAGCAGCTTATGGGGCGGGAGCGGGAATGAGCAGTTCTTC.